The source of this T cell receptor beta chain is a study of cytomegalovirus exposure and HLA in healthy donors. Study results and caveats: An Asian-associated ancestry cluster reportedly showed fewer N-insertions than the roughly 670-donor mean in a later analysis. Common viral pathogens seemed, in a later analysis, to connect with several of the most significant clusters.

On this clone itself: Its matching antigen is unknown.

The V end lost 2 bases, the J end lost 2 bases, and 16 bases lay between the germline ends. The CDR3 length is 17 residues. The germline gives CDR1 KGHSH, CDR2 LQKENI. The PCR was carried out with 60 Vbeta primers and 13 Jbeta primers. TCRdb's copy holds only in-frame clones and misses some; the assay was immunoSEQ multiplex PCR. The sample shows 40,000 to 50,000 clones, and approximately 1% sits with its ten largest clones. The TCR originated in a woman aged 40 to 50 in good health and CMV-seronegative. The rearrangement uses TRBV18 and TRBJ1-3; D not resolved. Source material: PBMCs. In DNA form, the CDR3 reads TGTGCCAGCTCACCAAATCCCGTGGGGAGAGCTGGAAACACCATATATTTT. Its protein product is CASSPNPVGRAGNTIYF.